This T cell receptor beta chain comes out of a study of response to subunit inactivated influenza vaccine. Study conclusions and caveats: Few new T cells, the authors suggested, are recruited by each seasonal influenza vaccination.

This clonotype turned up a few times. The antigen is undetermined. TCRdb fed the RT-PCR reads into MiXCR, producing one record per CDR3 protein. The sample shows just under 250,000 distinct CDR3 sequences, 10% to 15% of them seen only once. The V gene's germline CDR1 is SGHRS and CDR2 YFSETQ. V was cut by 0 bases and J by 10 bases, with 14 bases left in between. The length of the CDR3 is 14 residues. This chain links TRBV5-1 with TRBJ2-1; D not certain. The receptor was isolated from a middle-aged man who received an inactivated influenza vaccine. This specimen was non-naive T cells sorted from PBMCs, taken around two weeks before vaccination. The CDR3 DNA is TGCGCCAGCAGCTTGGAAGGGCATGGAATCGAGCAGTTCTTC. It is translated as CASSLEGHGIEQFF.